This T cell receptor (beta chain) was sequenced for a study of human T cells and chemical hapten exposure. The germline V gene encodes CDR1 MGHRA and CDR2 YSYEKL. CDR3 length: 13 residues. V lost 1 base and J 2 bases, leaving 6 bases between the germline ends. Total RNA was isolated from unfractionated whole blood. Whole-study results and caveats: TCRs above 1 in 1000 frequency did not change with DPC sensitization.

This clonotype appeared a few times. Its antigen is not identified. Within the library, unique molecular identifiers were attached to each individual cDNA molecule. TCRdb redid the calling of the reads with MiXCR, one entry per CDR3 protein. The repertoire consists of 95,000 to 150,000 distinct CDR3 sequences, with approximately 9% occurring once and the leading ten covering 1.4%. This TCR derives from a human donor in good health. Some clones in this sample may be carry-over from other donors' samples. The sample comprised whole blood. The genes are TRBV4-1 and TRBJ2-7; D gene unclear. The CDR3 here is CASSQAATYEQYF. CDR3 DNA: TGCGCCAGCAGCCAAGCGGCCACCTACGAGCAGTACTTC.